The 8 T cell receptor beta chains listed next were all sequenced from one sample in a study of shared T cell receptors in the human thymus. Data came from immunoSEQ multiplex PCR; TCRdb stores just in-frame clones and leaves some out. The data show about 660,000 clones, over 75% seen once. These data also featured in a second study, about human thymus T cells.

The specimen sequenced was thymocytes. The source of these receptors is a boy less than two years old with a congenital heart defect.

The chain combines TRBV18 with TRBJ1-1, with a tentative D call TRBD1 (5 bases). Looked up from germline, CDR1 is KGHSH and CDR2 is LQKENI. V was pared by 6 bases and J by 5 bases, with 19 bases between. The CDR3 extends over 15 amino acids. This chain's CDR3 is CASSDQKQGQTEAFF. The CDR3 DNA reads as TGTGCCAGCTCGGACCAAAAGCAGGGTCAGACTGAAGCTTTCTTT.

This clone was seen just once. The V gene is TRBV29-1, the J gene TRBJ2-1; D not resolved. The CDR3 sequence is 9 residues long. The V end lost 4 bases, the J end lost 8 bases, and 3 bases lay between the germline ends. Germline CDR1 SQVTM, CDR2 ANQGSEA. CDR3 sequence: CSVADEQFF. DNA for the CDR3: TGCAGCGTTGCCGATGAGCAGTTCTTC.

This clone was seen just once. Other DNA sequences in this sample translate to the same CDR3. The chain uses TRBV29-1 and TRBJ2-1, with D unresolved. Per the germline V gene, CDR1 is SQVTM and CDR2 is ANQGSEA. The CDR3 consists of 12 residues. V gave up 4 bases and J gave up 0 bases, with 4 bases separating them. In DNA form, the CDR3 reads TGCAGCGTTGTCAGCTCCTACAATGAGCAGTTCTTC. Its protein product is CSVVSSYNEQFF.

V and J are TRBV11-1 and TRBJ2-5; TRBD2 matches at 9 bases. The J segment lost 4 bases and the V segment lost 2 bases, leaving 14 bases of the junction unmatched. The germline CDR1 and CDR2 sequences are SGHAT and FQDESV (reference sequence). The CDR3 runs to 18 residues. The CDR3 here is CASSLSSRLAGRGETQYF. The CDR3 DNA sequence: TGTGCCAGCAGCTTAAGTAGCCGGCTAGCGGGAAGGGGAGAGACCCAGTACTTC.

This clone was picked up a small number of times. V usage is TRBV6-1 and J usage is TRBJ2-1; a possible D gene is TRBD2 (6 bases). Trimming removed 6 bases at V and 0 bases at J, with 15 bases between. The germline V gene has CDR1 MNHNS and CDR2 SASEGT. The CDR3 is 16 residues long. CDR3 protein: CASSERLAFSYNEQFF. CDR3 nucleotides: TGTGCCAGCAGCGAACGCCTAGCGTTCTCCTACAATGAGCAGTTCTTC.

The chain carries TRBV19 and TRBJ2-7, with a tentative D call TRBD2 (5 bases). Germline V lookup: CDR1 LNHDA, CDR2 SQIVND (reference sequence). V shed 1 base and J shed 3 bases, with 10 bases lying between them. There are 14 residues in the CDR3. The DNA for the CDR3 is TGTGCCAGTAGTATAGCTTCTGACTACTACGAGCAGTACTTC. This translates into CASSIASDYYEQYF.

The CDR3 reads CASSQRLAGGADNEQFF. As DNA, the CDR3 is TGTGCCAGCAGCCAAAGACTAGCGGGAGGCGCCGACAATGAGCAGTTCTTC. This rearrangement joins TRBV14 to TRBJ2-1; 13 positions agree with TRBD2. The CDR3 consists of 17 residues. Germline CDR1 is SGHDN and CDR2 is FVKESK. The V gene end was trimmed by 2 bases and the J gene end by 5 bases; junction bases not matched to a gene: 6.

The chain employs TRBV6-5 and TRBJ2-7; TRBD1 aligns across 9 bases. In germline, CDR1 is MNHEY, CDR2 SVGAGI. V shed 4 bases, J shed 1 base, and the junction held 8 bases outside the gene matches. The CDR3 totals 16 residues. CDR3 region: CASSCNRDRVSYEQYF. DNA for the CDR3: TGTGCCAGCAGTTGTAACCGGGACAGGGTTTCCTACGAGCAGTACTTC.